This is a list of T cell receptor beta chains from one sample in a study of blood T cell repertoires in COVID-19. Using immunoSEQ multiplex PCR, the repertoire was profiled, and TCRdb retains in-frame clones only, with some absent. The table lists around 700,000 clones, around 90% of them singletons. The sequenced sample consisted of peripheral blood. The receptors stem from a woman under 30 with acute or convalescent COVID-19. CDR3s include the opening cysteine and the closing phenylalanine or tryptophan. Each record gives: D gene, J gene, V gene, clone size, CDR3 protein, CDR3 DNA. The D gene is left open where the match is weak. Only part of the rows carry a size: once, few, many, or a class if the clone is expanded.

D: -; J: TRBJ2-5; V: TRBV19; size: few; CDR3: CASSVRRETQYF; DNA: TGTGCCAGTAGTGTCCGGAGGGAGACCCAGTACTTC
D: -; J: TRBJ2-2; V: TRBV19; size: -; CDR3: CASSSGGNTGELFF; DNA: TGTGCCAGTAGTAGTGGCGGTAACACCGGGGAGCTGTTTTTT
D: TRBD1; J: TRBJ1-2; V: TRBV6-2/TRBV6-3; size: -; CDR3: CASSYGTVGNYGYTF; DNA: TGTGCCAGCAGTTACGGGACAGTCGGGAACTATGGCTACACCTTC
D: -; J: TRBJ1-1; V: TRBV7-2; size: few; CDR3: CASSLVWAGHGTEAFF; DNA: TGTGCCAGCAGCTTAGTGTGGGCAGGGCACGGAACTGAAGCTTTCTTT
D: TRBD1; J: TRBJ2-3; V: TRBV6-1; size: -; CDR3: CASSDGGTGRNYRTDTQYF; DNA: TGTGCCAGCAGTGACGGAGGGACAGGGCGCAACTACCGTACAGATACGCAGTATTTT
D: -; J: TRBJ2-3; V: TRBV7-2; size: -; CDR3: CASTPGGGRRTDTQYF; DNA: TGTGCCAGCACCCCGGGCGGGGGCCGACGCACAGATACGCAGTATTTT
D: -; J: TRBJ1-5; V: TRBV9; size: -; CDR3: CASSISGDQPQHF; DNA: TGTGCCAGCAGCATTAGCGGGGATCAGCCCCAGCATTTT
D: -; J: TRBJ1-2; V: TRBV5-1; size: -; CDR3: CASSPTGNYGYTF; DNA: TGCGCCAGCAGCCCTACAGGGAACTATGGCTACACCTTC
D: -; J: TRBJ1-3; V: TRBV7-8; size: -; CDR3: CASSLDRVPGNTIYF; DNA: TGTGCCAGCAGCTTAGACAGGGTTCCTGGAAACACCATATATTTT
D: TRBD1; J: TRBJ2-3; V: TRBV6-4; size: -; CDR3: CASSDSGQGGPDTQYF; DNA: TGTGCCAGCAGTGACTCGGGACAGGGGGGCCCAGATACGCAGTATTTT
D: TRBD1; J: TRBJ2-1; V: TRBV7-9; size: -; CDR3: CASSRGQGATYNEQFF; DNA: TGTGCCAGCAGCCGAGGACAGGGGGCAACCTACAATGAGCAGTTCTTC
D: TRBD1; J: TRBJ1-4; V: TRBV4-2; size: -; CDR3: CASSRTGGDEKLFF; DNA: TGTGCCAGCAGCAGGACAGGGGGGGATGAAAAACTGTTTTTT
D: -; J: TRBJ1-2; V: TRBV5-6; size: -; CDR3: CASSYGRLANYGYTF; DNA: TGTGCCAGCAGCTATGGACGACTAGCTAACTATGGCTACACCTTC
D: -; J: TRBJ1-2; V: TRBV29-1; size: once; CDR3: CSVPIRGYGYTF; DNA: TGCAGCGTTCCGATCAGGGGCTATGGCTACACCTTC
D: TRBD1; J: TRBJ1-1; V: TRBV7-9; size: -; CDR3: CASSETGPLGAFF; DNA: TGTGCCAGCAGCGAGACAGGGCCCCTGGGGGCTTTCTTT
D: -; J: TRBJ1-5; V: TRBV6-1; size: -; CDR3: CASSDSRQPVTQPQHF; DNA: TGTGCCAGCAGTGACAGTAGACAACCAGTTACTCAGCCCCAGCATTTT
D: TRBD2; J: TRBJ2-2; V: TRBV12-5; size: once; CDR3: CASGLATLAGGASTGELFF; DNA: TGTGCTAGTGGTTTGGCCACGCTAGCGGGGGGGGCCAGCACCGGGGAGCTGTTTTTT
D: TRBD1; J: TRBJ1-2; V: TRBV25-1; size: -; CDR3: CASSEYWDRENYGYTF; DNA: TGTGCCAGCAGTGAATATTGGGACAGGGAGAACTATGGCTACACCTTC
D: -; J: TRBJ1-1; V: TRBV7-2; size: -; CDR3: CASLLGRGWTEAFF; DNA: TGTGCCAGCCTGTTGGGCAGGGGATGGACTGAAGCTTTCTTT
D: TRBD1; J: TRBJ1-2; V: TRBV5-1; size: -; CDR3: CASSPGTASSYGYTF; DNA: TGCGCCAGCAGCCCTGGGACAGCCTCTTCCTATGGCTACACCTTC
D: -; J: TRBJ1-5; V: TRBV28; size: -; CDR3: CASSAGGGGQPQHF; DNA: TGTGCCAGCAGTGCCGGAGGCGGAGGTCAGCCCCAGCATTTT
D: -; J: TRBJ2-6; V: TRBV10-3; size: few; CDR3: CAISASGSGANVLTF; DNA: TGTGCCATCAGTGCCTCGGGCTCTGGGGCCAACGTCCTGACTTTC
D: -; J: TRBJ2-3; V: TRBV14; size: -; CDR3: CASSQDRIAANTDTQYF; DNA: TGTGCCAGCAGCCAAGATCGGATAGCGGCGAACACAGATACGCAGTATTTT
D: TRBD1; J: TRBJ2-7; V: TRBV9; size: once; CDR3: CASSVGTGAFYEQYF; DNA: TGTGCCAGCAGCGTAGGGACAGGGGCTTTCTACGAGCAGTACTTC
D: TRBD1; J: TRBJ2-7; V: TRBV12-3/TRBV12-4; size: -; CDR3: CASSRQGYYEQYF; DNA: TGTGCCAGCAGTCGACAGGGGTACTACGAGCAGTACTTC
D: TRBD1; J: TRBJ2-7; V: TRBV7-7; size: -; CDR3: CASSLGQGIRYEQYF; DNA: TGTGCCAGCAGCTTAGGACAGGGGATTAGGTACGAGCAGTACTTC
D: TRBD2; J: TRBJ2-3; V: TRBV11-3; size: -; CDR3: CASSPRSGGGGDTQYF; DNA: TGTGCCAGCAGCCCCCGGAGCGGGGGGGGCGGGGATACGCAGTATTTT